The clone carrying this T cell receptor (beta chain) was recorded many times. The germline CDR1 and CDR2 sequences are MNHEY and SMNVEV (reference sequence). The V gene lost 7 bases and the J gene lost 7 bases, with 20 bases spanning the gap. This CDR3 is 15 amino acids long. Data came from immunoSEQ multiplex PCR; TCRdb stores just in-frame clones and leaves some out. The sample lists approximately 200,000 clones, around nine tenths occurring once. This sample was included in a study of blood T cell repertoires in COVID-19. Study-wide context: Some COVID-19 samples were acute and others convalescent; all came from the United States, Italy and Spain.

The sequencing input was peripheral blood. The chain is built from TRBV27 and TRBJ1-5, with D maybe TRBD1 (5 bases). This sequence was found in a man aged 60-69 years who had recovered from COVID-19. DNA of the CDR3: TGTGCCAGCACCCCGGAGGCGGGACTAGGGCAGCCCCAGCATTTT. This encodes CASTPEAGLGQPQHF.